A single T cell receptor (beta chain) is shown here with its context. Its specificity is unknown. The record originates from a study of shared clonotypes between healthy human individuals. Study-level information: Each donor's CD8 memory used one plate, CD8 naive two, each CD4 subset three. Study results and limitations: Clonotype sharing among the donors was expected to vary with sequencing depth. Naive CD4 clonotypes were shared across a handful of donors at about 5%.

Donors included only healthy HIV-negative adults lacking recent acute infections or vaccinations. Using immunoSEQ multiplex PCR, the repertoire was profiled, and TCRdb retains in-frame clones only, with some absent. Here the sample spans over a million clones, 96% being singletons. Sequenced: naive CD4+ T cells sorted from blood. Sample subset: CD45RA+ positively selected. This clonotype was sampled from a man aged 30 to 45 in good health.

The CDR3 DNA reads as TGTGCCAGCAGCCCCGGCGGGGGCACCTACAATGAGCAGTTCTTC. This translates into CASSPGGGTYNEQFF. The V call is TRBV7-2, the J call TRBJ2-1, with D tentatively TRBD2 (7 bases). This CDR3 spans 15 amino acids. Germline V gene data show CDR1 as SGHTA and CDR2 as FQGNSA. V dropped 5 bases and J dropped 2 bases, with 13 bases sitting between them.